Here is one T cell receptor (beta chain) with its context. The data stem from a study of T cell changes during pregnancy in multiple sclerosis. TCRdb keeps only in-frame clones here, not all; method: immunoSEQ multiplex PCR. The data show tens of thousands of clones, almost 95% seen once. Source: peripheral blood, taken after pregnancy. The TCR originated in a female donor with multiple sclerosis, enrolled in a pregnancy study.

CDR3 sequence reads: CASSFRGMEDTQYF. In DNA, the CDR3 is TGTGCCAGCAGCTTTCGGGGGATGGAAGATACGCAGTATTTT. The rearrangement uses TRBV7-8 and TRBJ2-3; D is possibly TRBD2 (6 bases). Trimming removed 3 bases at V and 5 bases at J, with 12 bases between. The CDR3 has 14 residues. CDR1 SGHVS and CDR2 FQNEAQ come from the germline V gene.